This T cell receptor (beta chain) comes out of a study of shared clonotypes between healthy human individuals. CD45RO-negative, CCR7-selected cells formed the naive CD8 fraction, which excluded terminally differentiated effector memory CD45RA+ cells. Trimming stripped 2 bases from V and 6 bases from J, with 4 bases between. From germline, CDR1 is SEHNR and CDR2 FQNEAQ (reference sequence). CDR3 length: 12 residues. TCRdb's table, derived via immunoSEQ multiplex PCR, lists solely in-frame clones and lacks some. The profile shows about 820,000 clones, 85% to 95% of them singletons. This clonotype was sampled from a man aged 25 to 40 in good health. The sequenced material came from naive CD8+ T cells sorted from blood. The V gene is TRBV7-9, the J gene TRBJ2-2, with D unresolved. The CDR3 region is CASSLFPGELFF. CDR3 in DNA: TGTGCCAGCAGCTTATTTCCCGGGGAGCTGTTTTTT.